This T cell receptor beta chain was identified during a study of control samples from healthy donors and cancer patients. The germline CDR1 and CDR2 sequences are SGHTA and FQGNSA. The CDR3 runs to 13 residues. Trimming took 1 base from V and 8 from J, leaving 11 bases between them. TCRdb's copy holds only in-frame clones and misses some; the assay was immunoSEQ multiplex PCR. The sample yields tens of thousands of clones, 84% seen once. The sequencing sample was made of PBMCs. The sequence was obtained from a woman in her forties or fifties with lung cancer. This sequence joins TRBV7-2 and TRBJ1-2; a weak D match, TRBD1 (6 bases). The CDR3 is CASSLVQGRGYTF. CDR3 DNA sequence: TGTGCCAGCAGCTTAGTACAGGGTCGGGGCTACACCTTC.